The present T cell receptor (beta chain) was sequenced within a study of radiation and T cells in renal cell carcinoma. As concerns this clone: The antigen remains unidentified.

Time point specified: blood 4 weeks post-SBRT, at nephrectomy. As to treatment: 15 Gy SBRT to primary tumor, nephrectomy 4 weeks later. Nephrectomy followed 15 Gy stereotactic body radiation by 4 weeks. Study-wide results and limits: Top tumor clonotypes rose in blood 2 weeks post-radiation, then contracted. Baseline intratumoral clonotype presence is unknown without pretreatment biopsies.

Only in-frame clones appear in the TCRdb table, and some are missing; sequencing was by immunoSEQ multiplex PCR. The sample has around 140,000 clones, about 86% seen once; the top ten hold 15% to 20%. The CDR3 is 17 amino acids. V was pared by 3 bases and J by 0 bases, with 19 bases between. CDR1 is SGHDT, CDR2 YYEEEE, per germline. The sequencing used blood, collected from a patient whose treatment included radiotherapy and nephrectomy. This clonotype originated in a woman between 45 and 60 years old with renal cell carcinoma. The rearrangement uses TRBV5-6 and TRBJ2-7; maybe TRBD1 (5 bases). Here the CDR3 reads CASSWRSDSYSSYEQYF. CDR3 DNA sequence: TGTGCCAGCAGCTGGCGGTCAGACAGTTACAGCTCCTACGAGCAGTACTTC.